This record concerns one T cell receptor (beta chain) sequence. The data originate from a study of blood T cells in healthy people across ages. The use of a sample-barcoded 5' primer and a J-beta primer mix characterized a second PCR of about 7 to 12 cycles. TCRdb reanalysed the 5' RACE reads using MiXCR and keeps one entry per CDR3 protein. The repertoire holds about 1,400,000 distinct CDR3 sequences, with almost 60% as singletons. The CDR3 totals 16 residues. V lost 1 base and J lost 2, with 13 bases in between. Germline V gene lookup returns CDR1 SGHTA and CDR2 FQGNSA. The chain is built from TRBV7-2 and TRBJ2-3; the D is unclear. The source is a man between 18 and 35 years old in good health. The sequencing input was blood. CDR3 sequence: CASSLGAALHTDTQYF. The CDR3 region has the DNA TGTGCCAGCAGCTTAGGGGCGGCGCTTCACACAGATACGCAGTATTTT.